These T cell receptor beta chains were read from a single sample in a study of blood T cells in healthy people across ages. Using its own MiXCR run on the 5' RACE reads, TCRdb lists one record per CDR3 protein. Here the sample spans roughly 830,000 distinct CDR3 sequences, 62% being singletons. Sequencing used blood. The receptors originated from a man aged 30-40 years in good health. CDR3s include the opening cysteine and the closing phenylalanine or tryptophan. A D gene is named only where the DNA matches it firmly. Clone size appears in some rows only: once, few, many, or a class for an expanded clone.

- | TRBJ2-7 | - | TRBV10-3 | CASRGDRSSGEQYF | TGTGCCTCAAGGGGGGACAGATCCTCGGGCGAGCAGTACTTC
- | TRBJ1-4 | - | TRBV6-1 | CASSQTRREKLFF | TGTGCCAGCAGCCAGACCCGAAGGGAAAAACTGTTTTTT
TRBD1 | TRBJ2-7 | few | TRBV6-1 | CASSEGDRGTYEQYF | TGTGCCAGCAGTGAAGGGGACAGGGGTACCTACGAGCAGTACTTC
- | TRBJ2-3 | many | TRBV20-1 | CSARIMRGLGDTQYF | TGCAGTGCTAGAATAATGAGGGGTTTAGGAGATACGCAGTATTTT
- | TRBJ2-3 | once | TRBV6-2/TRBV6-3 | CASSYSVAVTDTQYF | TGTGCCAGCAGTTACTCGGTAGCTGTCACAGATACGCAGTATTTT
TRBD2 | TRBJ2-7 | - | TRBV7-3 | CASSPPSGGYSYEQYF | TGTGCCAGCAGCCCCCCTAGCGGGGGTTACTCCTACGAGCAGTACTTC
- | TRBJ2-7 | - | TRBV7-9 | CASSLVEGARDEQYF | TGTGCCAGCAGCTTAGTGGAGGGGGCGAGGGACGAGCAGTACTTC
- | TRBJ2-5 | - | TRBV5-1 | CASSLEAEQETQYF | TGCGCCAGCAGCTTGGAGGCAGAGCAAGAGACCCAGTACTTC
- | TRBJ2-7 | - | TRBV29-1 | CSVELPARGSSYEQYF | TGCAGCGTTGAACTACCGGCCCGGGGTAGCTCCTACGAGCAGTACTTC
- | TRBJ2-7 | - | TRBV7-2 | CASRNGLSTYEQYF | TGCGCCAGCAGGAACGGACTATCCACCTACGAGCAGTACTTC
TRBD1 | TRBJ2-3 | few | TRBV7-3 | CASSLISGGDTQYF | TGTGCCAGCAGCTTAATTTCAGGGGGAGATACGCAGTATTTT
TRBD2 | TRBJ2-7 | - | TRBV19 | CASSGRGLAGAYEQYF | TGTGCCAGTAGCGGCCGGGGACTAGCGGGAGCCTACGAGCAGTACTTC
- | TRBJ2-7 | - | TRBV28 | CASSLPGTPVYEQYF | TGTGCCAGCAGTCTCCCCGGGACCCCCGTCTACGAGCAGTACTTC
TRBD1 | TRBJ1-4 | - | TRBV4-3 | CASSHGQASSEKLFF | TGCGCCAGCAGCCACGGACAGGCTTCGAGTGAAAAACTGTTTTTT
- | TRBJ2-1 | - | TRBV27 | CASRPQVGNEQFF | TGTGCCAGCAGACCTCAGGTGGGCAATGAGCAGTTCTTC
TRBD2 | TRBJ2-3 | few | TRBV20-1 | CSAREAGGQDTQYF | TGCAGTGCTAGAGAAGCGGGGGGCCAGGATACGCAGTATTTT
- | TRBJ2-7 | - | TRBV7-2 | CASSSVGWGIGYYEQYF | TGTGCCAGCAGCTCAGTGGGTTGGGGTATAGGGTACTACGAGCAGTACTTC
- | TRBJ2-5 | few | TRBV12-3/TRBV12-4 | CASSVGGSVETQYF | TGTGCCAGCAGTGTAGGCGGCAGTGTGGAGACCCAGTACTTC
TRBD2 | TRBJ2-1 | - | TRBV2 | CASSEPIAGGPNEQFF | TGTGCCAGCAGTGAACCGATAGCGGGGGGGCCAAATGAGCAGTTCTTC
- | TRBJ2-7 | few | TRBV29-1 | CSVVRQGRGEQYF | TGCAGCGTTGTAAGGCAGGGGAGAGGCGAGCAGTACTTC
- | TRBJ2-7 | - | TRBV28 | CASRSPPGHYDYEQYF | TGTGCCAGCAGGTCCCCCCCGGGACACTATGATTACGAGCAGTACTTC
TRBD2 | TRBJ2-1 | - | TRBV20-1 | CSARSSGEHNEQFF | TGCAGTGCTAGATCAAGCGGGGAACACAATGAGCAGTTCTTC
TRBD2 | TRBJ2-7 | - | TRBV6-2/TRBV6-3 | CASSYFPGLAREQYF | TGTGCCAGCAGTTATTTTCCGGGACTAGCGAGGGAGCAGTACTTC
TRBD1 | TRBJ2-3 | few | TRBV11-1 | CASSLGRTGRDTQYF | TGTGCCAGCAGCTTAGGCCGGACAGGGAGAGATACGCAGTATTTT
- | TRBJ2-1 | - | TRBV12-3/TRBV12-4 | CASSPENEQFF | TGTGCCAGCAGTCCTGAGAATGAGCAGTTCTTC
- | TRBJ1-5 | - | TRBV6-6 | CASSPVPWPRHF | TGTGCCAGCAGTCCTGTCCCCTGGCCCCGGCATTTT
- | TRBJ2-7 | - | TRBV5-5 | CASSFRSGTYEQYF | TGTGCCAGCAGCTTCCGGTCCGGCACCTACGAGCAGTACTTC
- | TRBJ1-5 | - | TRBV6-5 | CASSRFSRGRQPQHF | TGTGCCAGCAGCCGCTTCTCCAGGGGTCGGCAGCCCCAGCATTTT
TRBD2 | TRBJ2-1 | - | TRBV9 | CASTSGGGGQFF | TGTGCCAGCACGTCGGGAGGGGGGGGGCAGTTCTTC
- | TRBJ2-1 | - | TRBV11-2 | CASSSRGTQSDEQFF | TGTGCCAGCAGCTCCCGCGGGACTCAGTCAGATGAGCAGTTCTTC
- | TRBJ2-6 | - | TRBV18 | CASSPRGDGANVLTF | TGTGCCAGCTCACCGAGAGGGGATGGGGCCAACGTCCTGACTTTC
- | TRBJ2-3 | many | TRBV7-2 | CASSSRWGGPGMRQQYF | TGTGCCAGCAGTTCGCGGTGGGGGGGCCCAGGAATGCGTCAGCAGTATTTT
TRBD2 | TRBJ2-7 | - | TRBV7-9 | CASSWLLAGGEQYF | TGTGCCAGCAGCTGGCTCCTAGCGGGGGGCGAGCAGTACTTC
- | TRBJ2-7 | - | TRBV18 | CASSPQGHEQYF | TGTGCCAGCTCACCACAGGGCCACGAGCAGTACTTC